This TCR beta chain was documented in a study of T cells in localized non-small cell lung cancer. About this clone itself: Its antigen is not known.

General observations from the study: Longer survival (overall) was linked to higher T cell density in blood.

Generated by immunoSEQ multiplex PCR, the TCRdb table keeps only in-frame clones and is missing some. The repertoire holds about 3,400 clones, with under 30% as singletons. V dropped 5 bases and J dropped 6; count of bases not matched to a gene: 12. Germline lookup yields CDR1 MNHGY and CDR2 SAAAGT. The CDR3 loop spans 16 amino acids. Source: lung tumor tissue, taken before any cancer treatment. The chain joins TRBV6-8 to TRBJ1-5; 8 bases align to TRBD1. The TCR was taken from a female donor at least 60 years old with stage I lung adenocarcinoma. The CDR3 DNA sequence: TGTGCCAGCAGTGGACAGGGTAGGCCCTTGGGTCAGCCCCAGCATTTT. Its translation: CASSGQGRPLGQPQHF.